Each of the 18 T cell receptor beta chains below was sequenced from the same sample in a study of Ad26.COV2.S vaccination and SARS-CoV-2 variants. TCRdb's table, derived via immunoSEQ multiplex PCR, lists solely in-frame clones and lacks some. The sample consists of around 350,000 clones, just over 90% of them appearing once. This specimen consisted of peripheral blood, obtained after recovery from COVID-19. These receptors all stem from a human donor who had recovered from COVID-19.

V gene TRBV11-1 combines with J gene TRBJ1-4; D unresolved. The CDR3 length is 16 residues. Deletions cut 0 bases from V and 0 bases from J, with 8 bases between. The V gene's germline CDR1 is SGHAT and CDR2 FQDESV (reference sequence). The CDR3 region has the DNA TGTGCCAGCAGCTTAGCGCTCTCTGCAACTAATGAAAAACTGTTTTTT. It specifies CASSLALSATNEKLFF.

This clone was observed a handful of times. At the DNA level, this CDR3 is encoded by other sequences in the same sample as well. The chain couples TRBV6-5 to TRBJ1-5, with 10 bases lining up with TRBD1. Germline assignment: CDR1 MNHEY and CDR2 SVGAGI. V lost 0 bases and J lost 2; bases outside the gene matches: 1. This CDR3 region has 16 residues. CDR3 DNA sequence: TGTGCCAGCAGTTACTCAGGGACAGGGGGCAATCAGCCCCAGCATTTT. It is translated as CASSYSGTGGNQPQHF.

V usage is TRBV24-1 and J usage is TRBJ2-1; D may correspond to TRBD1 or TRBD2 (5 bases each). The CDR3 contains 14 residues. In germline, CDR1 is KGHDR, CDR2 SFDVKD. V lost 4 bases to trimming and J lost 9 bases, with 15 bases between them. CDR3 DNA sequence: TGTGCCACCAGTGAGTCCAGGGCTGGGGGTGAGCAGTTCTTC. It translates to CATSESRAGGEQFF.

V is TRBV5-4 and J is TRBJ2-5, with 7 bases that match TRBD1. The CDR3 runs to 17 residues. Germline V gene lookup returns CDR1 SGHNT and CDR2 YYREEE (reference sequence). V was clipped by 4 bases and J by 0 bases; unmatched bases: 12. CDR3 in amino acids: CASSLPRDREYQETQYF. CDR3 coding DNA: TGTGCCAGCAGCCTCCCTCGGGACAGAGAATACCAAGAGACCCAGTACTTC.

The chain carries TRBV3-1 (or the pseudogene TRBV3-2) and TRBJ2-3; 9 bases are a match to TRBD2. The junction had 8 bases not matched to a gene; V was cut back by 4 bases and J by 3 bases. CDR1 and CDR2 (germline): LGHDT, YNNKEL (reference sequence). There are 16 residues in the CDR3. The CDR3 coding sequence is TGTGCCAGCAGCCCAAAGCGGGGGGTGGTTACAGATACGCAGTATTTT. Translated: CASSPKRGVVTDTQYF.

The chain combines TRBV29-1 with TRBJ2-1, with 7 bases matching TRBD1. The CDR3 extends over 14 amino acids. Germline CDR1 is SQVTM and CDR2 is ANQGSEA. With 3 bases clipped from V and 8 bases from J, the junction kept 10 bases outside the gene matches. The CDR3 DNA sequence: TGCAGCGTTGACCCGACAGGGAAGGCAGATGAGCAGTTCTTC. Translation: CSVDPTGKADEQFF.

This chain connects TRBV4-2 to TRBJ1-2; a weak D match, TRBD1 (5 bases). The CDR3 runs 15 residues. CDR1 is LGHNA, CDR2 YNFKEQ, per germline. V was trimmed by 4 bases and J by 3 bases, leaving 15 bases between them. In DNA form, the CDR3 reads TGTGCCAGCAGCCCCTACTTGGGGGGGGACTATGGCTACACCTTC. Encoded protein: CASSPYLGGDYGYTF.

The CDR3 DNA sequence: TGTGCCACCAGCCCCGGGACAGAACATAATGAAAAACTGTTTTTT. Its protein is CATSPGTEHNEKLFF. The rearrangement joins TRBV15 to TRBJ1-4; 7 positions agree with TRBD1. V dropped 5 bases and J dropped 4; count of bases not matched to a gene: 7. Germline CDR1 reads LNHNV; CDR2 reads YYDKDF (reference sequence). The CDR3 loop spans 15 amino acids.

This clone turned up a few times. The CDR3 spells CASSISGQGTTEAFF. DNA for the CDR3: TGCGCCAGCAGTATCTCGGGACAGGGGACCACTGAAGCTTTCTTT. The chain couples TRBV10-1 to TRBJ1-1, with TRBD1 matching over 10 bases. The CDR3 totals 15 residues. The V gene end was trimmed by 5 bases and the J gene end by 4 bases; junction bases not matched to a gene: 7. Germline assignment: CDR1 WNHNN and CDR2 SYGVQD (reference sequence).

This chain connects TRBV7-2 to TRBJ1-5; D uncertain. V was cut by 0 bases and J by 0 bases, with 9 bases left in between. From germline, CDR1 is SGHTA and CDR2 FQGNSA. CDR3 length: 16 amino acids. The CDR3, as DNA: TGTGCCAGCAGCTTAGCGTACCCGTATAGCAATCAGCCCCAGCATTTT. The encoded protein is CASSLAYPYSNQPQHF.

The CDR3 nucleotides read TGTGCCAGCAGCCAGGATAGCCTGAACAGGGTTGGCTACACCTTC. Protein: CASSQDSLNRVGYTF. The chain carries TRBV14 and TRBJ1-2; TRBD1 is a possible D gene (6 bases). Looked up from germline, CDR1 is SGHDN and CDR2 is FVKESK. The CDR3 has 15 residues. Trimming removed 3 bases at V and 7 bases at J, with 18 bases between.

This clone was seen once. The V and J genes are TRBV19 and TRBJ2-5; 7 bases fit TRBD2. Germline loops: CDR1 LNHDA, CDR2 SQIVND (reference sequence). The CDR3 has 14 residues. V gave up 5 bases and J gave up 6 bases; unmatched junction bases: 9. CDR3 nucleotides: TGTGCCAGTAGTGGACGGCCGGGGGGTCAGACCCAGTACTTC. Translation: CASSGRPGGQTQYF. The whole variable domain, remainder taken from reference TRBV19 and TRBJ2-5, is DGGITQSPKYLFRKEGQNVTLSCEQNLNHDAMYWYRQDPGQGLRLIYYSQIVNDFQKGDIAEGYSVSREKKESFPLTVTSAQKNPTAFYLCASSGRPGGQTQYFGPGTRLLVL.

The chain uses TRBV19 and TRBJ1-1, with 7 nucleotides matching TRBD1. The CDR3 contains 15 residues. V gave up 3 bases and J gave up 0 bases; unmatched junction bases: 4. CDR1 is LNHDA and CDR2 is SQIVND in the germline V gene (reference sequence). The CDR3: CASSISRGLNTEAFF. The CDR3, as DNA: TGTGCCAGTAGTATTAGTAGGGGGCTGAACACTGAAGCTTTCTTT.

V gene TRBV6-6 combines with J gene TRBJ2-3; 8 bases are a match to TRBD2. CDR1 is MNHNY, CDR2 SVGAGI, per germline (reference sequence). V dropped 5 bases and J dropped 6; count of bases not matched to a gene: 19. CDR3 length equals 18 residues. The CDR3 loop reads CASSHRESSGALGDTQYF. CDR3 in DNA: TGTGCCAGCAGTCATAGGGAAAGTAGCGGGGCATTAGGGGATACGCAGTATTTT.

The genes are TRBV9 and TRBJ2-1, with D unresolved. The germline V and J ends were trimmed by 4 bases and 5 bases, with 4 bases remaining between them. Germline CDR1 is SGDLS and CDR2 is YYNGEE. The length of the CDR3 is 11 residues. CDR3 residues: CASSTDNEQFF. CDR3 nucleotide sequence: TGTGCCAGCAGCACAGACAATGAGCAGTTCTTC.

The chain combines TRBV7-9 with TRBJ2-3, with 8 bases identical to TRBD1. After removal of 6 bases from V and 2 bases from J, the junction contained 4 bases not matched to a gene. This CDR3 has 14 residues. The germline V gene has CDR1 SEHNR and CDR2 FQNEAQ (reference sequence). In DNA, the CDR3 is TGTGCCAGCAGTTGGGACAGGTTCACAGATACGCAGTATTTT. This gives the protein CASSWDRFTDTQYF.

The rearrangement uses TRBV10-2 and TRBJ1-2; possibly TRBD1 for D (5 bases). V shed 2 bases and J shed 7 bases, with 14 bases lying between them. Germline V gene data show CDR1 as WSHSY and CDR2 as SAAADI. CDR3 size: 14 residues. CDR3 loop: CASSEAGGFFGYTF. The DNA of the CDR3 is TGCGCCAGCAGTGAGGCGGGGGGTTTTTTTGGCTACACCTTC.

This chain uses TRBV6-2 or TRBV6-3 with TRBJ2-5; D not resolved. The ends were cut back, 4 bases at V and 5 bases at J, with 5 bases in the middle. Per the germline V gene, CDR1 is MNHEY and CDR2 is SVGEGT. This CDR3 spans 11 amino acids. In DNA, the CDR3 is TGTGCCAGCAGTTCCCGGGAGACCCAGTACTTC. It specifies CASSSRETQYF.